This TCR beta chain was recorded in a study of shared clonotypes between healthy human individuals. Looking at the study overall: The composition of the donors was a couple of women and three men aged 18 to 49.

The germline gives CDR1 MGHRA, CDR2 YSYEKL. The CDR3 runs 13 residues. Trimming left V 4 bases short and J 1 base short, with 5 bases between. Findings and limits, study-wide: Naive subsets typically showed greater estimated richness than memory subsets. Several donors held roughly 5% of naive CD4 clonotypes in common.

Profiling relied on immunoSEQ multiplex PCR, and the TCRdb table lists in-frame clones only, not all of them. The top ten hold around 0.61% of the sample, which has about 990,000 clones, around 78% seen once. CD45RA+ naive and CD45RA-negative memory subsets were separated from CD4+ cells. With respect to this clone: Its specificity is not known.

The chain is built from TRBV4-1 and TRBJ1-5, with D tentatively TRBD1 (5 bases). The source of this sequence is a man between 18 and 29 years old in good health. Some clones in this sample may be carry-over from other donors' samples. Sample: memory CD4+ T cells from PBMCs. Stated subset: CD45RA-negative fraction. CDR3 residues: CASSRQSNQPQHF. The DNA of the CDR3 is TGCGCCAGCAGCCGACAGAGCAATCAGCCCCAGCATTTT.